Here is one TCR beta chain with its context. Antigen unknown. It was from around 20,000 to 1,000,000 sorted cells, with 10%, 30% or 50% RNA, that naive CD8 libraries came. The data stem from a study of molecular identifiers for immune sequencing clone quantification. Whole-study context: Across replicate runs, RNA obtained from around 20,000 or 100,000 naive CD8 cells was divided into five, with four undergoing sequencing. Study conclusions and caveats: Over 99% of effector molecules, yet under 1% of naive-cell molecules, were held by clones above 20 RNA copies.

Bulk TCR libraries were made with methods that had been previously described and with listed TCR primers. TCRdb re-called the PCR reads with MiXCR, one entry per CDR3 protein. The table lists about 320,000 distinct CDR3 sequences, about 23% of them singletons, with 0.65% to 0.75% in the top ten. This receptor was taken from a human donor in good health. Some libraries in this study had Jurkat cell RNA spiked in. Sequencing was performed on naive CD8+ T cells from blood, with Jurkat cell RNA spiked in. The subset was: FACS-sorted CD8+CD4-CCR7+CD45RA+ naive T cells.

CDR3 sequence reads: CASNAGYQPQHF. DNA for the CDR3: TGTGCCAGCAATGCTGGCTATCAGCCCCAGCATTTT. The chain uses TRBV2 and TRBJ1-5, with D uncertain. Trimming removed 7 bases at V and 5 bases at J, with 9 bases between. This CDR3 comprises 12 residues. Looked up from germline, CDR1 is SNHLY and CDR2 is FYNNEI. Filled out from reference TRBV2 and TRBJ1-5, the complete variable domain reads EPEVTQTPSHQVTQMGQEVILRCVPISNHLYFYWYRQILGQKVEFLVSFYNNEISEKSEIFDDQFSVERPDGSNFTLKIRSTKLEDSAMYFCASNAGYQPQHFGDGTRLSIL.